Listed below are T cell receptor beta chains from one sample, sequenced in a study of blood T cell repertoires in COVID-19. The repertoire was sequenced with immunoSEQ multiplex PCR; TCRdb's copy has only in-frame clones and lacks some. Seen here are 250,000 to 350,000 clones, nearly 90% observed once, and the top ten hold 3.5% to 4.5%. The specimen was PBMCs or T cells enriched from blood (not recorded which). The receptors derive from a woman aged 18-29 years with acute COVID-19. The CDR3 runs from the conserved cysteine through the conserved F or W. Each record gives: D gene, CDR3 length, J gene, clone size, V gene, CDR3 DNA, CDR3 protein. The D gene is left open where the match is weak. Clone size is stated in some rows and not others, as once, few, many or a class when expanded.

d_gene: TRBD2; len: 19; j_gene: TRBJ2-6; abundance: .; v_gene: TRBV14; CDR3nt: TGTGCCAGCAGCCAAGATATGGCGGGAGGGGGCTCTGGGGCCAACGTCCTGACTTTC; CDR3aa: CASSQDMAGGGSGANVLTF
d_gene: TRBD1; len: 16; j_gene: TRBJ1-5; abundance: .; v_gene: TRBV9; CDR3nt: TGTGCCAGCAGCGTAGACCAGGGGGCGAGCAATCAGCCCCAGCATTTT; CDR3aa: CASSVDQGASNQPQHF
d_gene: .; len: 15; j_gene: TRBJ2-1; abundance: once; v_gene: TRBV7-6; CDR3nt: TGTGCCAGCAGCTTAGGGTCGAGCTCCTACAATGAGCAGTTCTTC; CDR3aa: CASSLGSSSYNEQFF
d_gene: TRBD1; len: 15; j_gene: TRBJ1-1; abundance: .; v_gene: TRBV6-5; CDR3nt: TGTGCCAGCAGTTGGCTCCGGGACAGGAACACTGAAGCTTTCTTT; CDR3aa: CASSWLRDRNTEAFF
d_gene: .; len: 13; j_gene: TRBJ2-1; abundance: once; v_gene: TRBV3-1/TRBV3-2; CDR3nt: TGTGCCAGCAGCCAGGAGCAGGGTAATGAGCAGTTCTTC; CDR3aa: CASSQEQGNEQFF
d_gene: TRBD2; len: 17; j_gene: TRBJ2-1; abundance: .; v_gene: TRBV3-1/TRBV3-2; CDR3nt: TGTGCCAGCAGGGACACTAGCGGGAGGAGCTCCTACAATGAGCAGTTCTTC; CDR3aa: CASRDTSGRSSYNEQFF
d_gene: TRBD2; len: 14; j_gene: TRBJ2-3; abundance: .; v_gene: TRBV28; CDR3nt: TGTGCCAGCAGTAGAGGCGGGAGCCCAGATACGCAGTATTTT; CDR3aa: CASSRGGSPDTQYF
d_gene: TRBD1; len: 14; j_gene: TRBJ2-7; abundance: .; v_gene: TRBV7-6; CDR3nt: TGTGCCAGCAGCTCCCTCACAGGGGTGTGGGAGCAGTACTTC; CDR3aa: CASSSLTGVWEQYF
d_gene: TRBD2; len: 17; j_gene: TRBJ2-1; abundance: .; v_gene: TRBV7-6; CDR3nt: TGTGCCAGCAGCTCGGGGCGGGGCGGGAGGTCCTACAATGAGCAGTTCTTC; CDR3aa: CASSSGRGGRSYNEQFF
d_gene: .; len: 16; j_gene: TRBJ2-1; abundance: .; v_gene: TRBV9; CDR3nt: TGTGCCAGCAGCGCCGCTAGCGACCCCTCCTACAATGAGCAGTTCTTC; CDR3aa: CASSAASDPSYNEQFF
d_gene: .; len: 13; j_gene: TRBJ1-1; abundance: .; v_gene: TRBV19; CDR3nt: TGTGCCAGTACCCCTGACGGAGGGCGTGAAGCTTTCTTT; CDR3aa: CASTPDGGREAFF
d_gene: TRBD1; len: 14; j_gene: TRBJ1-2; abundance: .; v_gene: TRBV19; CDR3nt: TGTGCCAGTAGTGGGACAGTCGATAACTATGGCTACACCTTC; CDR3aa: CASSGTVDNYGYTF
d_gene: .; len: 19; j_gene: TRBJ2-6; abundance: .; v_gene: TRBV29-1; CDR3nt: TGCAGCGTTCCACCGCCATCGGGCGCGGGAAGCTCTGGGGCCAACGTCCTGACTTTC; CDR3aa: CSVPPPSGAGSSGANVLTF
d_gene: .; len: 14; j_gene: TRBJ1-1; abundance: .; v_gene: TRBV11-2; CDR3nt: TGTGCCAGCAGCTCTGGGGCGGGAAACTCTGAAGCTTTCTTT; CDR3aa: CASSSGAGNSEAFF
d_gene: TRBD1; len: 15; j_gene: TRBJ2-3; abundance: .; v_gene: TRBV19; CDR3nt: TGTGCCACCAATCGACAGGGGGCCCGAGCAGATACGCAGTATTTT; CDR3aa: CATNRQGARADTQYF
d_gene: .; len: 10; j_gene: TRBJ2-2; abundance: .; v_gene: TRBV7-6; CDR3nt: TGTGCCGGAGGGGACGGGGAGCTGTTTTTT; CDR3aa: CAGGDGELFF